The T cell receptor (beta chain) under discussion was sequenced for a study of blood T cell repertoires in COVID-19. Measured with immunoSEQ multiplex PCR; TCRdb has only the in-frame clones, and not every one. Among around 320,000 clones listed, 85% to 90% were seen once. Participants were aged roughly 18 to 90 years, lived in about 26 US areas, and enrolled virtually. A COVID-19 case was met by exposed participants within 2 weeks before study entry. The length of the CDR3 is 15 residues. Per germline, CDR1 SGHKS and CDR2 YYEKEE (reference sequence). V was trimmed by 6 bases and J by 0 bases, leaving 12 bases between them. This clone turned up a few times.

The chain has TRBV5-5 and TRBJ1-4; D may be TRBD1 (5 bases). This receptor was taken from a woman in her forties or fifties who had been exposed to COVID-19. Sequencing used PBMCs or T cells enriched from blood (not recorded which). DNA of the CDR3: TGTGCCAGCACACGGGGGGTCACAACTAATGAAAAACTGTTTTTT. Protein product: CASTRGVTTNEKLFF.